Listed here are 23 T cell receptor beta chains from one sample, sequenced in a study of cytotoxic CD8 clonotypes in ibrutinib-treated CLL. This table comes from immunoSEQ multiplex PCR, and its TCRdb copy is limited to in-frame clones, with some not included. This table holds roughly 51,000 clones, about half found once. The source was PBMCs, collected after 12 months of ibrutinib treatment. The receptors here all came from a human donor with chronic lymphocytic leukemia.

This sequence joins TRBV19 and TRBJ2-7, with a possible D match to TRBD1 (6 bases). With 3 bases removed from V and 6 bases from J, the gap between germline ends came to 15 bases. Germline V gene data show CDR1 as LNHDA and CDR2 as SQIVND (reference sequence). The CDR3 length is 14 residues. The DNA for the CDR3 is TGTGCCAGTAGTATTAACCCAGGGGACGGCGAGCAGTACTTC. It specifies CASSINPGDGEQYF.

V is TRBV28 and J is TRBJ1-2; 7 positions match TRBD1. Unmatched junction bases numbered 6, after V lost 4 bases and J lost 1 base. The CDR3 length is 15 residues. Germline CDR1 MDHEN, CDR2 SYDVKM. Written as DNA, the CDR3 is TGTGCCAGCAGTTCGGGACAGATTATTAACTATGGCTACACCTTC. Its protein is CASSSGQIINYGYTF.

The J gene is TRBJ1-3, the V gene TRBV5-1, with a possible D match to TRBD1 (5 bases). The CDR3 runs to 14 residues. Germline V gives CDR1 SGHRS, CDR2 YFSETQ. Deletions cut 0 bases from V and 4 bases from J, with 8 bases between. The CDR3 spells CASSLDRKGNTIYF. The CDR3 DNA reads as TGCGCCAGCAGCTTGGACAGGAAGGGAAACACCATATATTTT.

V is TRBV19 and J is TRBJ2-3, with D uncertain. Germline lookup yields CDR1 LNHDA and CDR2 SQIVND (reference sequence). CDR3 length: 14 residues. V was pared by 5 bases and J by 2 bases, with 11 bases between. The CDR3 DNA is TGTGCCAGTAGTGTTCGGCTCTTCACAGATACGCAGTATTTT. The encoded protein is CASSVRLFTDTQYF.

This clone was detected many times. The rearrangement uses TRBV7-2 and TRBJ1-1; D remains unclear. Germline-derived CDR1 and CDR2 are SGHTA and FQGNSA. The CDR3 covers 15 residues. The germline V and J ends were trimmed by 2 bases and 0 bases, with 10 bases remaining between them. CDR3 protein: CASSLLVKMNTEAFF. The CDR3 DNA sequence: TGTGCCAGCAGCTTATTGGTGAAGATGAACACTGAAGCTTTCTTT.

In its sample, this clone was seen a few times. CDR3 protein: CASSESAVAGDTDTQYF. Here the CDR3 DNA reads TGCGCCAGCAGTGAGTCGGCGGTAGCGGGGGACACAGATACGCAGTATTTT. The chain employs TRBV10-1 and TRBJ2-3; 9 bases line up with TRBD2. V was clipped by 0 bases and J by 2 bases; unmatched bases: 6. From germline, CDR1 is WNHNN and CDR2 SYGVQD (reference sequence). This CDR3 spans 17 amino acids.

The CDR3 nucleotides read TGCGCCAGCAGGGGGGTCGGCGAGCAGTACTTC. Translated, it gives CASRGVGEQYF. The chain recombines TRBV10-2 with TRBJ2-7, with D perhaps being TRBD1 or TRBD2 (5 bases each). The V and J ends lost 6 bases and 6 bases respectively, with 9 bases between them. This CDR3 spans 11 amino acids. Germline lookup yields CDR1 WSHSY and CDR2 SAAADI.

This clone was found many times. V gene TRBV19 combines with J gene TRBJ1-5; D is ambiguous. CDR1 is LNHDA and CDR2 is SQIVND in the germline V gene (reference sequence). This CDR3 contains 13 residues. V was clipped by 1 base and J by 3 bases, with 4 bases between them. CDR3 in DNA: TGTGCCAGTAGTATAGGGATCAATCAGCCCCAGCATTTT. Translation: CASSIGINQPQHF.

J is TRBJ2-5 and V is TRBV5-1; 12 nucleotides match TRBD2. CDR1 and CDR2 (germline): SGHRS, YFSETQ. J was trimmed by 4 bases and V by 5 bases; bases with no gene match: 3. This CDR3 spans 14 amino acids. The CDR3 here is CASRQGLAGETQYF. The CDR3 DNA is TGCGCCAGCAGACAGGGACTAGCGGGAGAGACCCAGTACTTC. The full variable domain, with the rest looked up from reference TRBV5-1 and TRBJ2-5, is KAGVTQTPRYLIKTRGQQVTLSCSPISGHRSVSWYQQTPGQGLQFLFEYFSETQRNKGNFPGRFSGRQFSNSRSEMNVSTLELGDSALYLCASRQGLAGETQYFGPGTRLLVL.

The V and J genes are TRBV29-1 and TRBJ2-1; 10 bases fit TRBD2. V lost 2 bases to trimming and J lost 5 bases; unmatched junction nucleotides: 0. In germline, CDR1 is SQVTM, CDR2 ANQGSEA. This CDR3 region has 13 residues. The CDR3 sequence is CSVELAGDNEQFF. The CDR3 DNA reads TGCAGCGTTGAACTAGCGGGGGACAATGAGCAGTTCTTC.

This clone occurred a few times. This rearrangement joins TRBV18 to TRBJ2-3; D is undetermined. Germline V gene sequence: CDR1 KGHSH, CDR2 LQKENI. V lost 3 bases and J lost 5, with 6 bases in between. CDR3 length: 12 amino acids. CDR3 in amino acids: CASSPAGDTQYF. Written as DNA, the CDR3 is TGTGCCAGCTCACCGGCAGGAGATACGCAGTATTTT.

The chain has TRBV6-6 and TRBJ2-7; TRBD2 agrees at 7 bases. The CDR3 runs to 16 residues. Germline-derived CDR1 and CDR2 are MNHNY and SVGAGI (reference sequence). Germline trimming cut 5 bases from V and 4 bases from J; bases unmatched to any gene: 14. The CDR3: CASSPVLTGGVYEQYF. The CDR3 bases are TGTGCCAGCAGTCCAGTCTTAACGGGAGGTGTTTACGAGCAGTACTTC.

The chain uses TRBV18 and TRBJ2-4; TRBD1 matches at 10 bases. The germline V gene has CDR1 KGHSH and CDR2 LQKENI. V lost 5 bases to trimming and J lost 6 bases; unmatched junction nucleotides: 16. The CDR3 has 18 amino acids. Written as DNA, the CDR3 is TGTGCCAGCTCAGCCAACCCCCAGAACCGGGACAGGGGAAACATTCAGTACTTC. Amino acids: CASSANPQNRDRGNIQYF.

This clone has more than one count but fewer than ten. The rearrangement links TRBV5-6 to TRBJ1-1, with 9 nucleotides matching TRBD1. Germline V lookup: CDR1 SGHDT, CDR2 YYEEEE. Trimming at V came to 6 bases and at J to 2 bases, leaving 14 bases not matched to a gene. This CDR3 is 17 amino acids long. The CDR3 region is CASIFSLKTGGNTEAFF. In nucleotides, the CDR3 is TGTGCCAGCATCTTTTCCCTAAAGACAGGGGGAAACACTGAAGCTTTCTTT.

This clone was seen a single time. The chain carries TRBV10-1 and TRBJ2-3; TRBD1 aligns across 9 bases. V shed 4 bases, J shed 1 base, and the junction held 18 bases outside the gene matches. Germline lookup yields CDR1 WNHNN and CDR2 SYGVQD (reference sequence). The CDR3 runs to 20 residues. CDR3 in amino acids: CASSGELRDRELLGTDTQYF. CDR3 DNA: TGCGCCAGCAGTGGGGAACTCCGGGACAGGGAATTGCTTGGCACAGATACGCAGTATTTT.

This clone was detected a few times. V gene TRBV7-8 combines with J gene TRBJ1-2; TRBD1 might be the D (5 bases). This CDR3 has 14 residues. V dropped 4 bases and J dropped 2 bases, with 11 bases sitting between them. Looked up from germline, CDR1 is SGHVS and CDR2 is FQNEAQ. The CDR3 coding sequence is TGTGCCAGCAGCTCCGGGACGATGAACTATGGCTACACCTTC. Its protein is CASSSGTMNYGYTF. Supplemented by reference TRBV7-8 and TRBJ1-2, the full variable domain reads GAGVSQSPRYKVAKRGQDVALRCDPISGHVSLFWYQQALGQGPEFLTYFQNEAQLDKSGLPSDRFFAERPEGSVSTLKIQRTQQEDSAVYLCASSSGTMNYGYTFGSGTRLTVV.

CDR3 region: CASSPGRAYEQYF. The CDR3 DNA reads as TGTGCCAGCAGCCCCGGGAGGGCCTACGAGCAGTACTTC. The rearrangement uses TRBV7-6 and TRBJ2-7, with 8 bases lining up with TRBD2. Trimming at V came to 5 bases and at J to 2 bases, leaving 2 bases not matched to a gene. Germline lookup yields CDR1 SGHVS and CDR2 FNYEAQ. This CDR3 has 13 amino acids. The full variable domain, in which reference TRBV7-6 and TRBJ2-7 provide the parts outside the CDR3, is GAGVSQSPRYKVTKRGQDVALRCDPISGHVSLYWYRQALGQGPEFLTYFNYEAQQDKSGLPNDRFSAERPEGSISTLTIQRTEQRDSAMYRCASSPGRAYEQYFGPGTRLTVT.

The DNA for the CDR3 is TGTGCCATCAGTGGGGGGATAGCGGGAGGCGAGACCCAGTACTTC. It encodes CAISGGIAGGETQYF. V gene TRBV10-3 combines with J gene TRBJ2-5; 10 bases map to TRBD2. The germline gives CDR1 ENHRY, CDR2 SYGVKD. The trim removed 4 bases at V and 5 bases at J, leaving 7 bases unmatched. The CDR3 is 15 amino acids.

The CDR3 bases are TGTGCCAGCACGACCGCAGGAGATACGCAGTATTTT. Residues: CASTTAGDTQYF. The chain links TRBV28 to TRBJ2-3; no definite D call. V was shortened by 7 bases and J by 5 bases, with 10 bases between the two germline ends. CDR1 MDHEN and CDR2 SYDVKM come from the germline V gene. This CDR3 contains 12 residues. Using reference TRBV28 and TRBJ2-3 for the parts outside the CDR3, the full variable domain is DVKVTQSSRYLVKRTGEKVFLECVQDMDHENMFWYRQDPGLGLRLIYFSYDVKMKEKGDIPEGYSVSREKKERFSLILESASTNQTSMYLCASTTAGDTQYFGPGTRLTVL.

There are a few counts of this clone. The chain carries TRBV19 and TRBJ2-7, with 8 bases that match TRBD1. CDR1 and CDR2 (germline): LNHDA, SQIVND (reference sequence). J gave up 3 bases and V 5 bases, and 9 bases lay outside the gene matches. The CDR3 consists of 15 residues. CDR3 loop: CASSLGQGWYYEQYF. CDR3 DNA: TGTGCCAGTAGTCTCGGACAGGGATGGTACTACGAGCAGTACTTC.

This clone was detected only a few times. The chain employs TRBV5-8 and TRBJ2-1; TRBD2 matches 11 bases. The V gene end was trimmed by 0 bases and the J gene end by 4 bases; junction bases not matched to a gene: 3. CDR3 length: 16 amino acids. The germline V gene has CDR1 SGHTS and CDR2 YDEGEE. CDR3 residues: CASSLGGTSGYNEQFF. DNA of the CDR3: TGTGCCAGCAGCTTGGGGGGGACTAGCGGTTACAATGAGCAGTTCTTC.

This rearrangement joins TRBV6-1 to TRBJ2-7; 7 nucleotides agree with TRBD2. V lost 8 bases and J lost 1; bases outside the gene matches: 11. CDR1 is MNHNS and CDR2 is SASEGT in the germline V gene. The CDR3 length is 15 residues. The chain's CDR3 is CASYSGTTTSYEQYF. CDR3 DNA sequence: TGTGCCAGCTACTCCGGGACTACCACTTCCTACGAGCAGTACTTC.

This sequence joins TRBV27 and TRBJ1-4; unclear D gene. The CDR3 has 13 amino acids. The germline gives CDR1 MNHEY, CDR2 SMNVEV (reference sequence). The germline V and J ends were trimmed by 5 bases and 6 bases, with 10 bases remaining between them. The CDR3 DNA sequence: TGTGCCAGCAGTCCCCGGGGTCATGAAAAACTGTTTTTT. Protein product: CASSPRGHEKLFF.